The rows below give T cell receptor beta chains drawn from one sample of a study of blood T cell repertoires in COVID-19. Measured with immunoSEQ multiplex PCR; TCRdb has only the in-frame clones, and not every one. This sample has a few hundred thousand clones, with about 85% found just once. Sequencing used peripheral blood. The receptors were sampled from a man aged 30-40 years with active or convalescent COVID-19. CDR3s include the opening cysteine and the closing phenylalanine or tryptophan. The D gene is left open where the match is weak. Where a row states a size, it is once, few, many or the class of an expanded clone; other rows omit it.

V	J	D	size	CDR3	DNA
TRBV12-1	TRBJ2-7	-	-	CASSLGRTATSYEQYF	TGTGCCAGCAGCTTGGGGAGGACCGCGACCTCCTACGAGCAGTACTTC
TRBV9	TRBJ2-3	TRBD2	-	CASSQTGRLAGGTDTQYF	TGTGCCAGCAGCCAAACTGGGCGACTTGCGGGGGGCACAGATACGCAGTATTTT
TRBV27	TRBJ2-7	-	-	CASSLSRVYEQYF	TGTGCCAGCAGTTTATCGCGGGTATACGAGCAGTACTTC
TRBV7-2	TRBJ1-4	-	-	CASSTGPPVTEKLFF	TGTGCCAGCAGCACAGGACCCCCGGTGACTGAAAAACTGTTTTTT
TRBV5-5	TRBJ2-2	TRBD2	-	CASSPGLAAGELFF	TGTGCCAGCAGCCCGGGACTAGCGGCCGGGGAGCTGTTTTTT
TRBV18	TRBJ2-7	TRBD1	-	CASSPGTVSYEQYF	TGTGCCAGCTCCCCGGGGACAGTCTCCTACGAGCAGTACTTC
TRBV13	TRBJ2-3	TRBD2	few	CASSLRSGRYTDTQYF	TGTGCCAGCAGCTTAAGGAGCGGGAGATACACAGATACGCAGTATTTT
TRBV6-5	TRBJ1-2	TRBD1	-	CASSAGTGKGYGYTF	TGTGCCAGCAGCGCCGGGACAGGGAAGGGCTATGGCTACACCTTC
TRBV5-4	TRBJ2-7	TRBD2	-	CASARGGGYEQYF	TGTGCCAGCGCGCGGGGCGGGGGATACGAGCAGTACTTC
TRBV5-4	TRBJ2-5	-	few	CASSFPQETQYF	TGTGCCAGCAGCTTCCCACAAGAGACCCAGTACTTC
TRBV5-6	TRBJ2-5	-	-	CASSLPVAETQYF	TGTGCCAGCAGCTTGCCGGTAGCGGAGACCCAGTACTTC
TRBV7-9	TRBJ2-7	-	-	CASSPEGARLGEQYF	TGTGCCAGCAGCCCGGAGGGAGCCAGGTTGGGGGAGCAGTACTTC
TRBV23-1	TRBJ2-1	TRBD1	-	CASSQKDRDRNEQFF	TGCGCCAGCAGTCAGAAGGACAGGGATCGCAATGAGCAGTTCTTC
TRBV5-1	TRBJ1-5	TRBD1	-	CASSLEGASNQPQHF	TGCGCCAGCAGCTTAGAGGGGGCGAGCAATCAGCCCCAGCATTTT
TRBV6-5	TRBJ2-7	-	-	CASSYTTGRLRNEQYF	TGTGCCAGCAGTTACACAACAGGGCGCTTACGGAACGAGCAGTACTTC
TRBV19	TRBJ1-2	-	-	CASSREGVSNYGYTF	TGTGCCAGTAGTAGAGAGGGAGTCTCTAACTATGGCTACACCTTC
TRBV25-1	TRBJ1-4	TRBD1	-	CATTKGARDEKLFF	TGTGCAACGACCAAGGGGGCGCGAGATGAAAAACTGTTTTTT
TRBV12-3/TRBV12-4	TRBJ2-7	-	-	CASRFNRGYEQYF	TGTGCCAGCAGGTTTAATAGGGGATACGAGCAGTACTTC
TRBV5-1	TRBJ1-1	TRBD1	-	CASSLTTGYTEAFF	TGCGCCAGCAGCTTGACGACAGGGTATACCGAAGCTTTCTTT
TRBV5-6	TRBJ2-1	-	-	CASMPGRFSYNEQFF	TGTGCCAGCATGCCTGGGAGGTTCTCCTACAATGAGCAGTTCTTC
TRBV18	TRBJ1-4	-	-	CASSPETTTNEKLFF	TGTGCCAGCTCTCCAGAGACTACAACTAATGAAAAACTGTTTTTT
TRBV29-1	TRBJ1-2	TRBD1	-	CSVDIGQGGYGYTF	TGCAGCGTTGACATCGGACAGGGCGGCTATGGCTACACCTTC
TRBV10-3	TRBJ1-6	-	-	CAIGGSSYNSPLHF	TGTGCCATCGGAGGAAGCTCCTATAATTCACCCCTCCACTTT
TRBV6-5	TRBJ2-2	-	-	CASSYSSTSTGELFF	TGTGCCAGCAGTTACTCATCTACCTCCACCGGGGAGCTGTTTTTT
TRBV19	TRBJ2-6	-	-	CASWTPTGYGANVLTF	TGTGCCAGTTGGACACCAACAGGTTATGGGGCCAACGTCCTGACTTTC
TRBV14	TRBJ2-7	TRBD1	-	CASSQTGQGSYEQYF	TGTGCCAGCAGCCAAACGGGACAGGGCTCCTACGAGCAGTACTTC
TRBV3-1/TRBV3-2	TRBJ2-7	-	-	CASSQVPDSYEQYF	TGTGCCAGCAGCCAAGTTCCAGACTCCTACGAGCAGTACTTC
TRBV7-2	TRBJ2-2	-	-	CASSLKGASFTNTGELFF	TGTGCCAGCAGCTTAAAAGGGGCCAGTTTCACGAACACCGGGGAGCTGTTTTTT
TRBV28	TRBJ2-3	TRBD2	-	CASSAWTSAFTDTQYF	TGTGCCAGCAGTGCCTGGACTAGCGCCTTCACAGATACGCAGTATTTT
TRBV4-1	TRBJ2-7	TRBD1	-	CASSQPDRAHEQYF	TGCGCCAGCAGCCAGCCGGACAGGGCCCACGAGCAGTACTTC
TRBV27	TRBJ1-6	TRBD1	-	CASSILSGTGNSPLHF	TGTGCCAGCAGTATCCTCTCCGGGACAGGAAATTCACCCCTCCACTTT
TRBV11-2	TRBJ2-3	-	-	CASSVRGSRADTQYF	TGTGCCAGCAGCGTTAGAGGCAGTCGGGCAGATACGCAGTATTTT
TRBV10-1	TRBJ2-5	TRBD1	-	CASSKTLGQGQETQYF	TGCGCCAGCAGTAAGACTCTGGGACAGGGACAGGAGACCCAGTACTTC
TRBV4-1	TRBJ2-5	-	-	CASSRFQGQSQETQYF	TGCGCCAGCAGCAGGTTTCAGGGGCAGTCCCAAGAGACCCAGTACTTC
TRBV9	TRBJ1-6	TRBD1	-	CASSNRQGGNSPLHF	TGTGCCAGCAGCAACAGACAGGGTGGTAATTCACCCCTCCACTTT
TRBV27	TRBJ2-2	TRBD2	-	CASSSWVGTSGRRTGELFF	TGTGCCAGCAGTTCTTGGGTGGGGACTAGCGGGAGGCGAACCGGGGAGCTGTTTTTT
TRBV5-4	TRBJ1-2	-	-	CASSRGTFGDYGYTF	TGTGCCAGCAGCCGGGGGACTTTCGGGGACTATGGCTACACCTTC
TRBV7-6	TRBJ1-4	-	-	CASSAGGGRNEKLFF	TGTGCCAGCAGCGCAGGCGGGGGGCGGAATGAAAAACTGTTTTTT
TRBV19	TRBJ2-7	TRBD2	-	CASSIAGGSPQYF	TGTGCCAGTAGTATTGCGGGGGGGAGTCCGCAGTACTTC
TRBV5-4	TRBJ1-2	TRBD1	once	CASSFNRGLGYTF	TGTGCCAGCAGCTTTAACAGGGGGCTAGGCTACACCTTC
TRBV29-1	TRBJ2-5	TRBD1	-	CSVDGTGGETQYF	TGCAGCGTTGATGGGACAGGTGGAGAGACCCAGTACTTC
TRBV20-1	TRBJ1-5	-	few	CSASTGYSNQPQHF	TGCAGTGCTAGTACCGGTTATAGCAATCAGCCCCAGCATTTT
TRBV5-6	TRBJ2-7	-	-	CASSFTGLYEQYF	TGTGCCAGCAGCTTTACAGGGCTGTACGAGCAGTACTTC
TRBV6-5	TRBJ1-6	-	-	CASSPWGRSPLHF	TGTGCCAGCTCGCCTTGGGGGCGTTCACCCCTCCACTTT
TRBV3-1/TRBV3-2	TRBJ2-7	TRBD1	-	CASRQGAAYEQYF	TGTGCCAGCAGGCAGGGGGCCGCCTACGAGCAGTACTTC
TRBV20-1	TRBJ2-1	-	-	CSARTGDGQFF	TGCAGTGCTAGGACGGGGGACGGGCAGTTCTTC
TRBV3-1/TRBV3-2	TRBJ1-6	-	-	CASSRDWTVNSPLHF	TGTGCCAGCAGCCGCGATTGGACAGTCAATTCACCCCTCCACTTT
TRBV5-4	TRBJ1-1	TRBD1	-	CASSFRQGGTEAFF	TGTGCCAGCAGCTTCCGACAGGGGGGCACTGAAGCTTTCTTT